Below, 7 T cell receptor beta chains from the same sample are listed, as sequenced in a study of Ad26.COV2.S vaccination and SARS-CoV-2 variants. Treatment specified: roughly 18 received Ad26.COV2.S at low or high dose, single or two shots; roughly five received placebo; per-sample allocation not given. Sampling occurred on day 63 after the first vaccine or placebo injection. The protocol was immunoSEQ multiplex PCR, while the TCRdb copy is restricted to in-frame clones and leaves out a portion. The sample contains about 350,000 clones, around nine tenths of which appear only once. Sample: peripheral blood, taken in a trial of Ad26.COV2.S vaccine versus placebo. All receptors come from a person between 18 and 60 years old who received the Ad26.COV2.S COVID-19 vaccine or a placebo.

DNA of the CDR3: TGTGCCACCAGTGATTTTGCACAATCCCTGGCGCCGGGTGAGTCACCCCTCCACTTT. This gives the protein CATSDFAQSLAPGESPLHF. This chain connects TRBV24-1 to TRBJ1-6; D gene unclear. The V gene's germline CDR1 is KGHDR and CDR2 SFDVKD. This CDR3 has 19 residues. Trimming pared 1 base from V and 10 bases from J, leaving 25 bases between.

The V and J genes are TRBV6-1 and TRBJ2-1; 9 bases fit TRBD2. From germline, CDR1 is MNHNS and CDR2 SASEGT. This CDR3 is built from 14 residues. V lost 1 base and J lost 10; bases outside the gene matches: 5. CDR3 nucleotide sequence: TGTGCCAGCAGTGAAGTAGCGGGAGAGGACGAGCAGTTCTTC. Amino acids: CASSEVAGEDEQFF.

In its sample, this clone was seen once. The chain recombines TRBV7-3 with TRBJ2-1, with D maybe TRBD2 (5 bases). CDR1 SGHTA and CDR2 FQGTGA come from the germline V gene. The ends were cut back, 5 bases at V and 7 bases at J, with 12 bases in the middle. The CDR3 is 13 residues long. The CDR3 DNA reads TGTGCCAGCAGCCAGCGGACCCGGAATGAGCAGTTCTTC. Its translation: CASSQRTRNEQFF.

V is TRBV6-5 and J is TRBJ1-2; D unclear. V was cut by 0 bases and J by 5 bases, with 10 bases left in between. CDR1 and CDR2 from the germline V gene are MNHEY and SVGAGI. The CDR3 runs to 14 residues. The CDR3 region is CASSYSSGSYGYTF. In DNA form, the CDR3 reads TGTGCCAGCAGTTACTCGTCTGGGTCATATGGCTACACCTTC.

The chain has TRBV6-5 and TRBJ1-1; D possibly corresponds to TRBD1 (6 bases). CDR1 and CDR2 (germline): MNHEY, SVGAGI. Trimming removed 6 bases at V and 2 bases at J, with 13 bases between. There are 14 residues in the CDR3. The CDR3 here is CASRKETGNTEAFF. The CDR3 DNA reads TGTGCCAGCAGGAAGGAGACAGGAAACACTGAAGCTTTCTTT.

The chain employs TRBV24-1 and TRBJ2-3; 9 bases align to TRBD1. The CDR3 totals 16 residues. V was clipped by 3 bases and J by 5 bases; unmatched bases: 8. In germline, CDR1 is KGHDR, CDR2 SFDVKD. The CDR3 DNA reads as TGTGCCACCAGTGATCCGAACAGGGGGCAAAGAGATACGCAGTATTTT. This gives the protein CATSDPNRGQRDTQYF.

This chain links TRBV7-8 with TRBJ2-3, with 7 bases identical to TRBD1. The germline CDR1 and CDR2 sequences are SGHVS and FQNEAQ. The CDR3 loop spans 16 amino acids. Trimming at V came to 7 bases and at J to 5 bases, leaving 15 bases not matched to a gene. The CDR3 is CASTTDDRVVGDTQYF. The CDR3 DNA sequence: TGTGCCAGCACCACGGACGACAGGGTAGTGGGAGATACGCAGTATTTT.